This TCR beta chain was observed in a study of cytomegalovirus exposure and HLA in healthy donors. Study results and limitations: In vitro assays verified that three CMV-associated chains recognized CMV antigens specifically.

Primers: 60 Vbeta forward and 13 Jbeta reverse. Assay used: immunoSEQ multiplex PCR; TCRdb lists only in-frame clones, some missing. Among just over 150,000 clones listed, nearly 80% were seen once. This clone was counted a few times. The antigen is undetermined. Sequences were obtained from PBMCs. This clonotype was sampled from a woman aged 45-60 years in good health and CMV-seropositive.

As DNA, the CDR3 is TGTGCCAGCAGCTTGGTTCGAAGGGGGTCACCAACCCAGTTCGGAGCTTTCTTT. This encodes CASSLVRRGSPTQFGAFF. The rearrangement joins TRBV5-8 to TRBJ1-1, with D tentatively TRBD1 (6 bases). The CDR3 has 18 residues. The ends were cut back, 0 bases at V and 10 bases at J, with 28 bases in the middle. Per the germline V gene, CDR1 is SGHTS and CDR2 is YDEGEE.